This T cell receptor beta chain was found in a study of blood T cell repertoires in COVID-19. Across the whole study: From T cells, B-cell-depleted T cells, or PBMCs came the material, which was cDNA or gDNA.

The CDR3 sequence is 14 residues long. The germline V gene has CDR1 LGHDT and CDR2 YNNKEL (reference sequence). V was clipped by 6 bases and J by 4 bases; unmatched bases: 8. As for this clone: Other nucleotide sequences from this sample produce the same CDR3.

The authors' processing: Cell counts per sample came from amplifying reference gene primers. Some clones are missing from TCRdb's copy, which holds only in-frame ones; the method was immunoSEQ multiplex PCR. The V and J calls and clone size were taken over from that table, and D and trimming were inferred from the DNA. The sample lists 70,000 to 95,000 clones; 70% to 90% were seen once. Sample: peripheral blood. The receptor was derived from a woman aged 70 to 79 with active or convalescent COVID-19. V is TRBV3-1 (or the pseudogene TRBV3-2) and J is TRBJ1-2; 7 nucleotides line up with TRBD1. The CDR3 protein is CASSPRQGSYGYTF. The CDR3 DNA reads TGTGCCAGCAGTCCCCGACAGGGAAGCTATGGCTACACCTTC.